This T cell receptor beta chain was recorded in a study of early T cells in non-severe SARS-CoV-2 infection. This CDR3 has 13 amino acids. Germline CDR1 reads PRHDT; CDR2 reads FYEKMQ (reference sequence). The J segment lost 2 bases and the V segment lost 5 bases, leaving 1 base of the junction unmatched. Molecules of cDNA were individually given unique molecular identifiers that were attached to them. Via MiXCR, TCRdb re-called the 5' RACE reads, giving one row per CDR3 protein. The sample yields 46,000 or so distinct CDR3 sequences, around 14% seen once. The clonotype originates from an adult who was a healthcare worker with PCR-confirmed SARS-CoV-2 infection or an uninfected control (not recorded which). This chain joins TRBV13 and TRBJ1-1; 8 positions match TRBD1. The source material was whole blood. The CDR3 region has the DNA TGTGCCAGCAGCGGACAGGGAAACACTGAAGCTTTCTTT. This encodes CASSGQGNTEAFF. Filled out from reference TRBV13 and TRBJ1-1, the complete variable domain reads AAGVIQSPRHLIKEKRETATLKCYPIPRHDTVYWYQQGPGQDPQFLISFYEKMQSDKGSIPDRFSAQQFSDYHSELNMSSLELGDSALYFCASSGQGNTEAFFGQGTRLTVV.